This entry is about one T cell receptor (beta chain). Its antigen remains unknown. The V gene's germline CDR1 is ENHRY and CDR2 SYGVKD. After removal of 6 bases from V and 4 bases from J, the junction contained 2 bases not matched to a gene. The CDR3 loop spans 13 amino acids. This specimen belongs to a study of OX40 agonist ivuxolimab in advanced cancers. Overall study: An agonistic anti-OX40 (CD134) antibody, ivuxolimab, was used to treat the patients. The study's findings and limits: Certain nonresponders additionally had low normalized T-cell clonal expansion.

Sequenced by immunoSEQ multiplex PCR; TCRdb stores in-frame clones only, minus some. Counted here are nearly 80,000 clones, approximately 94% occurring once; the ten biggest clones make up 8% to 10%. The V and J genes are TRBV10-3 and TRBJ2-7, with 11 bases lining up with TRBD1. The sequences come from CD4+ or CD8+ T cells sorted from blood, collected in a trial of the OX40 agonist ivuxolimab. The receptor comes from an adult with an advanced solid tumor such as melanoma, head and neck, liver or kidney cancer. The CDR3 protein is CAIRRDRGYEQYF. CDR3 sequence (DNA): TGTGCCATCAGGAGGGACAGGGGGTACGAGCAGTACTTC.